This T cell receptor beta chain comes out of a study of post-analysis software for immune sequencing data. Points on this clonotype: Antigen unknown.

Study-wide results and limits: Patients carried a few TRBV segments more frequently than controls did, and TRBV5-6, TRBV5-1 and TRBV20-1 were among them.

V dropped 4 bases and J dropped 7; count of bases not matched to a gene: 0. CDR1 and CDR2 (germline): SNHLY, FYNNEI. The CDR3 sequence is 13 residues long. Unique-molecular-identifier-tagged TCR beta cDNA libraries were used. T cells numbering roughly 1 to 10 million yielded some 500,000 cDNA molecules. TCRdb redid the calling of the PCR reads with MiXCR, one entry per CDR3 protein. This sample carries 400,000 to 500,000 distinct CDR3 sequences, approximately 38% of them seen once, and the ten largest clones take 6% to 9%. The specimen sequenced was blood. The sequence was obtained from a girl aged 2 to 9 with multiple sclerosis. The chain is built from TRBV2 and TRBJ2-4; 11 bases fit TRBD2. The CDR3 is CASSASGGNIQYF. CDR3 nucleotide sequence: TGTGCCAGCAGTGCTAGCGGGGGGAACATTCAGTACTTC.